What follows are 2 T cell receptor beta chains derived from one specimen sequenced in a study of shared clonotypes between healthy human individuals. Selected positively for CCR7 and CD45RO-negative, naive CD8 cells excluded terminally differentiated effector memory CD45RA+ cells. TCRdb's copy holds only in-frame clones and misses some; the assay was immunoSEQ multiplex PCR. This table holds 2 million to 2.5 million clones, about 92% found once. Sequencing was performed on naive CD8+ T cells from PBMCs. The receptor set was obtained from a man younger than 30 in good health. Some clones in this sample may be carry-over from other donors' samples.

The CDR3 nucleotides are TGCGCCAGCAGCTTGGCCGGGACTAGTAAGGTCGACGAGCAGTACTTC. Protein: CASSLAGTSKVDEQYF. V and J are TRBV5-1 and TRBJ2-7, with 8 bases lining up with TRBD2. Unmatched junction bases numbered 10, after V lost 0 bases and J lost 5 bases. The CDR3 extends over 16 amino acids. Per the germline V gene, CDR1 is SGHRS and CDR2 is YFSETQ. The full variable domain, its missing parts supplied by reference TRBV5-1 and TRBJ2-7, is KAGVTQTPRYLIKTRGQQVTLSCSPISGHRSVSWYQQTPGQGLQFLFEYFSETQRNKGNFPGRFSGRQFSNSRSEMNVSTLELGDSALYLCASSLAGTSKVDEQYFGPGTRLTVT.

The chain recombines TRBV6-1 with TRBJ2-3; 7 positions match TRBD1. V was pared by 3 bases and J by 5 bases, with 11 bases of the junction left unmatched. CDR1 is MNHNS and CDR2 is SASEGT in the germline V gene. This CDR3 spans 16 amino acids. CDR3 region: CASSDRDRFQGDTQYF. CDR3 DNA sequence: TGTGCCAGCAGTGACCGGGACAGATTCCAGGGAGATACGCAGTATTTT.